One sample yielded the 20 T cell receptor beta chains listed below, sequenced in a study of blood T cell repertoires in COVID-19. The repertoire was sequenced with immunoSEQ multiplex PCR; TCRdb's copy has only in-frame clones and lacks some. Among about 280,000 clones listed, approximately 89% were seen once. Sequencing was done on a sample of peripheral blood. The receptors stem from a woman aged 25 to 45 with COVID-19, enrolled during active disease.

The V gene is TRBV28, the J gene TRBJ2-1, with a possible D match to TRBD2 (6 bases). Between the trimmed V and J ends, which lost 7 bases and 6 bases, there was a span of 16 bases. Germline V gives CDR1 MDHEN, CDR2 SYDVKM. The CDR3 sequence is 14 residues long. CDR3 coding DNA: TGTGCCAGCACCACGACTAGAACTCGCAATGAGCAGTTCTTC. Translated, it gives CASTTTRTRNEQFF.

The chain recombines TRBV3-1 (or the pseudogene TRBV3-2) with TRBJ2-1; D remains ambiguous. Trimming removed 4 bases from V and 3 bases from J, with 4 bases in between. Germline assignment: CDR1 LGHDT and CDR2 YNNKEL (reference sequence). The CDR3 spans 12 residues. CDR3 amino acids: CASSRGYNEQFF. CDR3 nucleotide sequence: TGTGCCAGCAGCCGAGGCTACAATGAGCAGTTCTTC.

V usage is TRBV14 and J usage is TRBJ2-7, with D possibly matching TRBD1 (6 bases). The CDR3 runs 13 residues. In germline, CDR1 is SGHDN, CDR2 FVKESK. V gave up 3 bases and J gave up 6 bases, with 12 bases separating them. The CDR3 sequence is CASSHTSRGEQYF. CDR3 DNA: TGTGCCAGCAGCCACACGTCCAGGGGCGAGCAGTACTTC.

The chain combines TRBV6-6 with TRBJ2-2; TRBD1 matches at 9 bases. CDR1 and CDR2 (germline): MNHNY, SVGAGI (reference sequence). CDR3 size: 14 residues. J lost 6 bases, V lost 5 bases, and 4 bases had no gene match. The CDR3 sequence is CASSNRQGAGELFF. The CDR3 DNA follows: TGTGCCAGCAGTAACAGACAGGGGGCCGGGGAGCTGTTTTTT.

This chain uses TRBV7-8 with TRBJ2-2; D not certain. V was shortened by 7 bases and J by 3 bases, with 12 bases between the two germline ends. Germline V gene data show CDR1 as SGHVS and CDR2 as FQNEAQ. The CDR3 extends over 14 amino acids. CDR3 sequence reads: CASTSQADTGELFF. The CDR3, as DNA: TGTGCCAGCACCTCCCAGGCCGACACCGGGGAGCTGTTTTTT. Complete variable domain (other parts from reference TRBV7-8 and TRBJ2-2): GAGVSQSPRYKVAKRGQDVALRCDPISGHVSLFWYQQALGQGPEFLTYFQNEAQLDKSGLPSDRFFAERPEGSVSTLKIQRTQQEDSAVYLCASTSQADTGELFFGEGSRLTVL.

The V call is TRBV27, the J call TRBJ1-1; tentatively, D is TRBD1 (6 bases). CDR1 and CDR2 (germline): MNHEY, SMNVEV (reference sequence). The CDR3 totals 13 residues. Trimming removed 6 bases at V and 3 bases at J, with 11 bases between. The CDR3 is CASRAGVDTEAFF. CDR3 DNA sequence: TGTGCCAGCAGGGCAGGGGTGGACACTGAAGCTTTCTTT.

The chain couples TRBV5-1 to TRBJ1-6, with 9 bases that match TRBD1. Germline trimming cut 0 bases from V and 13 bases from J; bases unmatched to any gene: 8. Germline V gene sequence: CDR1 SGHRS, CDR2 YFSETQ. CDR3 length: 15 residues. The CDR3 sequence is CASSLGQGEYSPLHF. The CDR3 nucleotides read TGCGCCAGCAGCTTGGGACAGGGGGAGTACTCGCCCCTCCACTTT. Based on the CDR3 plus reference TRBV5-1 and TRBJ1-6, the full variable domain is KAGVTQTPRYLIKTRGQQVTLSCSPISGHRSVSWYQQTPGQGLQFLFEYFSETQRNKGNFPGRFSGRQFSNSRSEMNVSTLELGDSALYLCASSLGQGEYSPLHFGNGTRLTVT.

The V gene is TRBV6-2 or TRBV6-3, the J gene TRBJ2-7; 8 bases fit TRBD1. After removal of 4 bases from V and 3 bases from J, the junction contained 11 bases not matched to a gene. Germline loops: CDR1 MNHEY, CDR2 SVGEGT. The CDR3 spans 16 residues. The CDR3 loop is CASSSQRTGHDYEQYF. The CDR3 DNA reads TGTGCCAGCAGTTCCCAAAGGACAGGGCACGACTACGAGCAGTACTTC.

The genes are TRBV6-5 and TRBJ1-5, with D possibly matching TRBD1 (5 bases). Germline values: CDR1 MNHEY, CDR2 SVGAGI. This CDR3 spans 15 amino acids. Trimming took 6 bases from V and 0 from J, leaving 12 bases between them. CDR3 DNA sequence: TGTGCCAGCAGCTCGCAGGGCTATAGCAATCAGCCCCAGCATTTT. Residues: CASSSQGYSNQPQHF.

This chain uses TRBV28 with TRBJ1-1; D ambiguous. Germline CDR1 reads MDHEN; CDR2 reads SYDVKM. The CDR3 sequence is 14 residues long. V was trimmed by 6 bases and J by 0 bases, leaving 11 bases between them. The CDR3, as DNA: TGTGCCAGCAGCCTGACTTACATGAACACTGAAGCTTTCTTT. Amino acids: CASSLTYMNTEAFF.

The chain uses TRBV7-9 and TRBJ2-1; weak D call: TRBD1 (5 bases). V shed 3 bases and J shed 9 bases, with 21 bases lying between them. The germline gives CDR1 SEHNR, CDR2 FQNEAQ (reference sequence). The CDR3 has 16 amino acids. In nucleotides, the CDR3 is TGTGCCAGCAGCTTTTACCAGGGTGAAGTGTCGTGTGAGCAGTTCTTC. The encoded protein is CASSFYQGEVSCEQFF.

V usage is TRBV5-6 and J usage is TRBJ2-5; possible D gene TRBD1, 5 bases. Germline V lookup: CDR1 SGHDT, CDR2 YYEEEE. The V gene lost 1 base and the J gene lost 2 bases, with 9 bases spanning the gap. The CDR3 consists of 14 residues. CDR3 bases: TGTGCCAGCAGCTTGAACAGGATACAAGAGACCCAGTACTTC. Its protein is CASSLNRIQETQYF. Filled out from reference TRBV5-6 and TRBJ2-5, the complete variable domain reads DAGVTQSPTHLIKTRGQQVTLRCSPKSGHDTVSWYQQALGQGPQFIFQYYEEEERQRGNFPDRFSGHQFPNYSSELNVNALLLGDSALYLCASSLNRIQETQYFGPGTRLLVL.

The rearrangement joins TRBV4-1 to TRBJ2-1; D is perhaps TRBD2 (6 bases). CDR3 length equals 16 residues. Germline CDR1 MGHRA, CDR2 YSYEKL. Trimming cost V 6 bases and J 2 bases, with 17 bases left between them. CDR3 sequence (DNA): TGCGCCAGCAGTCAGATGGGGGGAAGCCCCTACAATGAGCAGTTCTTC. Translation: CASSQMGGSPYNEQFF.

V gene TRBV10-2 combines with J gene TRBJ1-6, with a tentative D call TRBD1 (5 bases). The germline V and J ends were trimmed by 4 bases and 11 bases, with 15 bases remaining between them. The CDR3 is made up of 14 amino acids. Germline CDR1 WSHSY, CDR2 SAAADI. The CDR3 spells CASSVRDGQTPLHF. The CDR3 nucleotides are TGCGCCAGCAGTGTGAGAGACGGACAAACACCCCTCCACTTT.

In nucleotides, the CDR3 is TGTGCCACCAGCGGGGGACTAGCGGGCACAGATACGCAGTATTTT. Translating it yields CATSGGLAGTDTQYF. V usage is TRBV15 and J usage is TRBJ2-3; 11 positions agree with TRBD2. Trimming removed 5 bases from V and 1 base from J; junction bases left unmatched: 2. The CDR3 extends over 15 amino acids. CDR1 and CDR2 (germline): LNHNV, YYDKDF (reference sequence). The full variable domain, in which reference TRBV15 and TRBJ2-3 provide the parts outside the CDR3, is DAMVIQNPRYQVTQFGKPVTLSCSQTLNHNVMYWYQQKSSQAPKLLFHYYDKDFNNEADTPDNFQSRRPNTSFCFLDIRSPGLGDTAMYLCATSGGLAGTDTQYFGPGTRLTVL.

The chain couples TRBV3-1 (or the pseudogene TRBV3-2) to TRBJ2-5; TRBD2 agrees at 11 bases. There are 15 residues in the CDR3. Trimming at V came to 4 bases and at J to 4 bases, leaving 5 bases not matched to a gene. The V gene's germline CDR1 is LGHDT and CDR2 YNNKEL (reference sequence). CDR3 protein: CASSPTSGGRETQYF. DNA of the CDR3: TGTGCCAGCAGCCCAACTAGCGGGGGAAGAGAGACCCAGTACTTC.

The chain has TRBV5-1 and TRBJ1-1; D is unresolved. Germline CDR1 reads SGHRS; CDR2 reads YFSETQ. The CDR3 sequence is 17 residues long. V was shortened by 1 base and J by 3 bases, with 19 bases between the two germline ends. The CDR3 loop is CASSLRMVTKEHTEAFF. The CDR3 DNA is TGCGCCAGCAGCTTGCGTATGGTAACTAAGGAGCACACTGAAGCTTTCTTT.

The chain combines TRBV2 with TRBJ2-5, with D possibly TRBD2 on 6 matching bases. There are 13 residues in the CDR3. Germline V gene data show CDR1 as SNHLY and CDR2 as FYNNEI. Trimming stripped 7 bases from V and 5 bases from J, with 14 bases between. The CDR3 DNA reads as TGTGCCAGCAAGGGACTGGCGGCGGAGACCCAGTACTTC. Its protein product is CASKGLAAETQYF.

The J gene is TRBJ2-7, the V gene TRBV5-4; D may be TRBD2 (7 bases). Trimming shortened V by 4 bases and J by 4 bases, and 18 bases separated the two germline ends. The CDR3 has 15 residues. Looked up from germline, CDR1 is SGHNT and CDR2 is YYREEE (reference sequence). The CDR3 sequence is CASSHVRGALYEQYF. The CDR3 DNA reads as TGTGCCAGCAGCCACGTCCGGGGGGCTCTATACGAGCAGTACTTC.

The chain is built from TRBV14 and TRBJ2-1; 8 bases align to TRBD1. CDR3 length: 15 residues. Germline-derived CDR1 and CDR2 are SGHDN and FVKESK. V dropped 1 base and J dropped 4; count of bases not matched to a gene: 3. This CDR3 reads CASSQGRGRYNEQFF. The CDR3 bases are TGTGCCAGCAGCCAAGGCAGGGGGCGGTACAATGAGCAGTTCTTC.